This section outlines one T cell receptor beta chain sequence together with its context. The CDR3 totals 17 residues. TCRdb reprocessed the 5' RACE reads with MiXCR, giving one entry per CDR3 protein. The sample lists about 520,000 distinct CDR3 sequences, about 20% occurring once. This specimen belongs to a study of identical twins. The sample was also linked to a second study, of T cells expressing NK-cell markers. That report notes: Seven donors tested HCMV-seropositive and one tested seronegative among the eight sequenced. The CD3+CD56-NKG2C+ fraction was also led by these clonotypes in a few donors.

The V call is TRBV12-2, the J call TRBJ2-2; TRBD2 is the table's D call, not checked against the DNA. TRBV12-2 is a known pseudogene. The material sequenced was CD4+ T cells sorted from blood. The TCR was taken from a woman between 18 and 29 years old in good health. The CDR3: CASRPIREKSYTGELFF. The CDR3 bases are TGTGCAAGTCGCCCCATACGGGAGAAGTCGTACACCGGGGAGCTGTTTTTT.